This T cell receptor beta chain was sequenced during a study of T cell clonotyping in hematopoietic cell transplantation. Across the study: Cytoreduction preceded collection of pretransplant recipient samples. Study-level results: Few recipient clonotypes overlapped donors; over 97% were de novo at given depth. Cells were unsorted, so CD4 and CD8 contributions were not separated.

Turning to this clone: Antigen specificity is unknown.

V dropped 3 bases and J dropped 7; count of bases not matched to a gene: 15. The CDR3 runs to 17 residues. CDR1 and CDR2 (germline): LGHNA, YSLEER. Repertoires were generated with immunoSEQ multiplex PCR, while TCRdb's copy carries only in-frame clones and drops some. The repertoire holds roughly 30,000 clones, with about 92% as singletons. Time point described: recipient sample about 28 days before transplant, after cytoreduction. V and J are TRBV4-3 and TRBJ2-3, with TRBD2 matching 8 bases. This TCR derives from a man aged 45-65 years with acute myeloid leukemia. Some clones in this sample may be carry-over from other donors' samples. The specimen comprised peripheral blood mononuclear cells, sampled before stem cell transplant. The CDR3 reads CASSQDFHSGIAYTQYF. The DNA for the CDR3 is TGCGCCAGCAGCCAGGATTTTCATAGCGGGATTGCCTATACGCAGTATTTT.